These 19 T cell receptor beta chains were sequenced from one sample in a study of Graves' ophthalmopathy and Graves' hyperthyroidism. Amplification of the TCR beta CDR3 regions used RNA transcripts (as template). First-round RT-PCR with HTBI primers preceded a second-round multiplex PCR. One entry per CDR3 protein, called by TCRdb with MiXCR from the multiplex PCR reads. The repertoire consists of 680,000 or so distinct CDR3 sequences, with over 20% occurring once and the leading ten covering more than 5.5%. Sequenced: peripheral blood. The receptor set was obtained from a woman aged 18-29 years with stable Graves' hyperthyroidism. Some clones in this sample may be carry-over from other donors' samples.

This clonotype appeared many times. The rearrangement links TRBV12-3 or TRBV12-4 to TRBJ2-7; D is unresolved. V was trimmed by 0 bases and J by 3 bases, leaving 6 bases between them. CDR3 length: 13 amino acids. For the CDR3, the DNA is TGTGCCAGCAGTTTAGCGTGGAGCTACGAGCAGTACTTC. It translates to CASSLAWSYEQYF.

This clonotype was recorded many times. This chain uses TRBV19 with TRBJ1-5, with D maybe TRBD1 (5 bases). Germline-derived CDR1 and CDR2 are LNHDA and SQIVND (reference sequence). CDR3 length: 19 residues. V was pared by 6 bases and J by 0 bases, with 24 bases between. The CDR3: CASRPETVVGLYSNQPQHF. The CDR3 DNA reads TGTGCCAGTAGGCCCGAGACAGTGGTAGGCCTTTATAGCAATCAGCCCCAGCATTTT.

This clonotype was picked up many times. The chain carries TRBV19 and TRBJ1-6; 7 nucleotides align to TRBD1. This CDR3 has 15 residues. Germline lookup yields CDR1 LNHDA and CDR2 SQIVND (reference sequence). Losses at the gene ends were 6 bases for V and 8 bases for J; bases not matched to a gene: 10. DNA for the CDR3: TGTGCCAGTAGCACGACAGGGACGGTTTATTCACCCCTCCACTTT. This sequence encodes CASSTTGTVYSPLHF.

Many counts were recorded for this clonotype. The rearrangement joins TRBV13 to TRBJ2-5, with TRBD2 identical over 7 bases. Germline V gene lookup returns CDR1 PRHDT and CDR2 FYEKMQ (reference sequence). CDR3 length equals 16 residues. J was trimmed by 2 bases and V by 2 bases; bases with no gene match: 8. This CDR3 reads CASSLRRREPQETQYF. The CDR3 DNA follows: TGTGCCAGCAGCTTACGGCGGCGGGAGCCGCAAGAGACCCAGTACTTC.

This clonotype was seen only a few times. A much larger clonotype is one base distant, so this may be a read error. CDR3 protein: CSVRLNTEAFF. CDR3 nucleotides: TGCAGCGTTCGACTGAACACTGAAGCTTTCTTT. The V call is TRBV29-1, the J call TRBJ1-1, with D unresolved. V gave up 5 bases and J gave up 0 bases, with 4 bases separating them. The germline V gene encodes CDR1 SQVTM and CDR2 ANQGSEA. This CDR3 is 11 amino acids long.

On this clonotype itself: Germline is not matched at one junction end, which may reflect a read error. V gene TRBV5-1 combines with J gene TRBJ2-2; no reliable D call. The CDR3 totals 15 residues. Per the germline V gene, CDR1 is SGHRS and CDR2 is YFSETQ. The CDR3 coding sequence is TGCGCCAGCGGCTTCGAGACAATGAACACCGGGGAGCTGTTTTTT. It is translated as CASGFETMNTGELFF.

This clonotype was detected ten times or more. The chain is built from TRBV18 and TRBJ2-5; D is uncertain. The CDR3 consists of 12 residues. V was shortened by 6 bases and J by 1 base, with 6 bases between the two germline ends. Looked up from germline, CDR1 is KGHSH and CDR2 is LQKENI. CDR3 in DNA: TGTGCCAGCTCCGATACCCAAGAGACCCAGTACTTC. Translating it yields CASSDTQETQYF.

This clonotype was counted ten times or more. V usage is TRBV6-2 or TRBV6-3 and J usage is TRBJ1-2; D gene ambiguous. The germline gives CDR1 MNHEY, CDR2 SVGEGT. This CDR3 is built from 11 residues. V was pared by 8 bases and J by 13 bases, with 17 bases between. The CDR3 sequence: CASGGRPVVTF. In DNA form, the CDR3 reads TGTGCCAGCGGAGGACGCCCCGTGGTCACCTTC.

Regarding this clonotype: This CDR3 is missing its conserved last phenylalanine or tryptophan, likely due to a read error. V gene TRBV30 combines with J gene TRBJ1-2; D is unclear. With 0 bases removed from V and 2 bases from J, the gap between germline ends came to 7 bases. The CDR3 totals 13 residues. Per the germline V gene, CDR1 is GTSNPN and CDR2 is SVGIG (reference sequence). The CDR3 sequence: CAWSVQLNYGYTY. The CDR3 DNA follows: TGTGCCTGGAGTGTACAGCTCAACTATGGCTACACCTAC.

This chain links TRBV4-2 with TRBJ2-5; either TRBD1 or TRBD2 may supply D (5 bases each). Germline lookup yields CDR1 LGHNA and CDR2 YNFKEQ. The CDR3 spans 17 residues. V lost 1 base to trimming and J lost 5 bases, with 20 bases between them. Here the CDR3 reads CASSQGGRGRGPETQYF. For the CDR3, the DNA is TGTGCCAGCAGCCAAGGAGGTAGGGGCCGAGGGCCGGAGACCCAGTACTTC.

The rearrangement joins TRBV19 to TRBJ1-5, with D possibly TRBD1 on 5 matching bases. The ends were cut back, 6 bases at V and 3 bases at J, with 12 bases in the middle. Germline V lookup: CDR1 LNHDA, CDR2 SQIVND (reference sequence). The CDR3 has 14 residues. The CDR3 loop is CASRTTALNQPQHF. The CDR3 region has the DNA TGTGCCAGTAGGACGACAGCTCTCAATCAGCCCCAGCATTTT.

This clonotype was counted ten times or more. The chain recombines TRBV6-5 with TRBJ2-6; D is unclear. The V end lost 0 bases, the J end lost 11 bases, and 11 bases lay between the germline ends. Germline V lookup: CDR1 MNHEY, CDR2 SVGAGI. The CDR3 runs 14 residues. For the CDR3, the DNA is TGTGCCAGCAGTTACTCGCGGTCCCCCGACGTCCTGACTTTC. Encoded protein: CASSYSRSPDVLTF.

The CDR3 loop reads CASSESGQGYQPQHF. In DNA, the CDR3 is TGTGCCAGCAGTGAATCGGGACAGGGATATCAGCCCCAGCATTTT. This chain connects TRBV2 to TRBJ1-5, with 9 bases fitting TRBD1. J was trimmed by 5 bases and V by 2 bases; bases with no gene match: 4. This CDR3 region has 15 residues. The V gene's germline CDR1 is SNHLY and CDR2 FYNNEI. The full variable domain, completed using reference TRBV2 and TRBJ1-5, is EPEVTQTPSHQVTQMGQEVILRCVPISNHLYFYWYRQILGQKVEFLVSFYNNEISEKSEIFDDQFSVERPDGSNFTLKIRSTKLEDSAMYFCASSESGQGYQPQHFGDGTRLSIL.

This clonotype was detected ten times or more. The CDR3 coding sequence is TGTGCCAGTAGTATGGGGGTAGAGTACGAGCAGTACTTC. As protein: CASSMGVEYEQYF. The V gene is TRBV19, the J gene TRBJ2-7; D may match TRBD1 or TRBD2 (5 bases each). Per the germline V gene, CDR1 is LNHDA and CDR2 is SQIVND (reference sequence). The CDR3 has 13 amino acids. V lost 3 bases to trimming and J lost 4 bases, with 10 bases between them. The complete variable domain, with remaining parts taken from reference TRBV19 and TRBJ2-7, reads DGGITQSPKYLFRKEGQNVTLSCEQNLNHDAMYWYRQDPGQGLRLIYYSQIVNDFQKGDIAEGYSVSREKKESFPLTVTSAQKNPTAFYLCASSMGVEYEQYFGPGTRLTVT.

The chain is built from TRBV12-3 or TRBV12-4 and TRBJ1-2, with a tentative D call TRBD1 (5 bases). The germline V and J ends were trimmed by 8 bases and 10 bases, with 17 bases remaining between them. This CDR3 comprises 12 residues. This CDR3 reads CASRRDPKTYTF. CDR3 coding DNA: TGTGCCAGCCGCCGGGACCCTAAGACCTACACCTTC.

This clonotype was recorded at least ten times. The V and J genes are TRBV3-1 and TRBJ1-3; 7 bases match TRBD1. The germline CDR1 and CDR2 sequences are LGHDT and YNNKEL (reference sequence). The J segment lost 7 bases and the V segment lost 1 base, leaving 4 bases of the junction unmatched. This CDR3 contains 14 residues. DNA of the CDR3: TGTGCCAGCAGCCAAGCGCAGGGGGGGAACACCATATATTTT. Its protein product is CASSQAQGGNTIYF.

This clonotype was seen ten or more times. CDR3 sequence: CASSQKTGSYEQYF. The DNA of the CDR3 is TGTGCCAGCAGCCAGAAGACAGGAAGCTACGAGCAGTACTTC. The chain uses TRBV3-1 and TRBJ2-7; maybe TRBD1 (6 bases). Trimming shortened V by 3 bases and J by 3 bases, and 12 bases separated the two germline ends. Germline assignment: CDR1 LGHDT and CDR2 YNNKEL (reference sequence). The CDR3 length is 14 residues.

The rearrangement links TRBV13 to TRBJ1-1; D is uncertain. Germline CDR1 and CDR2: PRHDT and FYEKMQ (reference sequence). Trimming took 3 bases from V and 4 from J, leaving 12 bases between them. This CDR3 has 14 amino acids. The CDR3 protein is CASSLSASLTEAFF. The CDR3 DNA reads TGTGCCAGCAGCTTGTCCGCCAGCCTCACTGAAGCTTTCTTT. The full variable domain, with the rest looked up from reference TRBV13 and TRBJ1-1, is AAGVIQSPRHLIKEKRETATLKCYPIPRHDTVYWYQQGPGQDPQFLISFYEKMQSDKGSIPDRFSAQQFSDYHSELNMSSLELGDSALYFCASSLSASLTEAFFGQGTRLTVV.

This chain links TRBV7-3 with TRBJ2-7, with 8 bases fitting TRBD2. CDR1 is SGHTA and CDR2 is FQGTGA in the germline V gene. The J segment lost 5 bases and the V segment lost 2 bases, leaving 8 bases of the junction unmatched. CDR3 length: 15 amino acids. The DNA of the CDR3 is TGTGCCAGCAGCTTAGCGGGAGGCCCGGGCAACGAGCAGTACTTC. Residues: CASSLAGGPGNEQYF.